This T cell receptor (beta chain) was identified during a study of identical twins. TCRdb recomputed calls from the 5' RACE reads with MiXCR, one row per CDR3 protein. Among about 470,000 distinct CDR3 sequences listed, 20% to 25% were seen once. The CDR3 runs to 14 residues. Germline values: CDR1 SQVTM, CDR2 ANQGSEA. J was trimmed by 4 bases and V by 4 bases; bases with no gene match: 8. A further study also used this sample, focusing on T cells expressing NK-cell markers.

The gene calls are TRBV29-1 and TRBJ2-7; TRBD1 agrees at 9 bases. Sequencing was done on a sample of CD4+ T cells sorted from blood. The clonotype originates from a woman younger than 35 in good health. The CDR3 DNA sequence: TGCAGCGTTGGAGGACAGGGGATAGGGTACGAGCAGTACTTC. Translating gives CSVGGQGIGYEQYF.